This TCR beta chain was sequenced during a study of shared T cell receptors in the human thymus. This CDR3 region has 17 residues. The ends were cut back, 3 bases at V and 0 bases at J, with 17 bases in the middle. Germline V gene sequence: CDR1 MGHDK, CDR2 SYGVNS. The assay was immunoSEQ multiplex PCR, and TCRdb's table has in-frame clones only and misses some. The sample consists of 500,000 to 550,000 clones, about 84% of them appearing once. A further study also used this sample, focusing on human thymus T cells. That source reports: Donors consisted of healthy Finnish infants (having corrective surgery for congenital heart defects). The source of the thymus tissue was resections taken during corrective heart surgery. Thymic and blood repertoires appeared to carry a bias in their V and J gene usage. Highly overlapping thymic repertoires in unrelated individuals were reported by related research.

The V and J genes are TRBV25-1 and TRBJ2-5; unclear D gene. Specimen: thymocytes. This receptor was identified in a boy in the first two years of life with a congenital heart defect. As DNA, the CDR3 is TGTGCCAGCAGTGATCAGCAGCGAACGTTTTACCAAGAGACCCAGTACTTC. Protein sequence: CASSDQQRTFYQETQYF.